This is a list of T cell receptor beta chains from one sample in a study of radiotherapy plus CTLA-4 blockade in lung cancer. Produced via immunoSEQ multiplex PCR; TCRdb's table is partial and in-frame only. The sample has more than 95,000 clones, approximately 75% seen once; the top ten hold about 3%. The material sequenced was peripheral blood, taken from a patient treated with radiotherapy plus ipilimumab. The receptors were gathered from a human donor with non-small cell lung cancer who had a partial response to radiotherapy plus ipilimumab. Some clones in this sample may be carry-over from other donors' samples. Both conserved end residues are part of each CDR3. A D gene is named only where the DNA matches it firmly. Expanded clones are given a class, and other clones once, few, many or no size at all.

TRBJ2-1 - 12 TRBV27 - CASSFGGNEQFF TGTGCCAGCAGTTTTGGGGGGAATGAGCAGTTCTTC
TRBJ1-2 - 14 TRBV7-2 TRBD1 CASSSTGVNYGYTF TGTGCCAGCAGCTCGACAGGGGTAAACTATGGCTACACCTTC
TRBJ2-1 once 15 TRBV29-1 TRBD1 CSTNSPGQRNNEQFF TGCAGCACCAACAGTCCGGGACAGCGTAACAATGAGCAGTTCTTC
TRBJ2-7 once 15 TRBV6-5 - CASRPRAGSSYEQYF TGTGCCAGCAGACCGAGGGCGGGGAGCTCCTACGAGCAGTACTTC
TRBJ2-3 - 12 TRBV28 - CASGGALDTQYF TGTGCCAGCGGGGGGGCCTTAGATACGCAGTATTTT
TRBJ1-2 - 16 TRBV19 - CASTAQASTPGYGYTF TGTGCCAGTACCGCCCAAGCAAGTACCCCCGGGTATGGCTACACCTTC
TRBJ2-5 - 16 TRBV30 TRBD2 CAWSVGWLAGQETQYF TGTGCCTGGAGTGTAGGCTGGCTAGCGGGACAAGAGACCCAGTACTTC
TRBJ1-2 - 13 TRBV19 TRBD1 CASSERDRYGYTF TGTGCCAGTAGTGAACGGGACAGATATGGCTACACCTTC
TRBJ2-3 - 13 TRBV2 - CAPPPGNPDTQYF TGTGCCCCTCCACCGGGAAACCCAGATACGCAGTATTTT
TRBJ2-1 - 14 TRBV18 TRBD2 CASSAGTRLLEQFF TGTGCCAGCTCAGCCGGGACTAGATTGCTTGAGCAGTTCTTC
TRBJ2-5 once 13 TRBV7-3 - CASSRGASETQYF TGTGCCAGCAGCCGCGGGGCCAGCGAGACCCAGTACTTC
TRBJ1-2 - 12 TRBV18 - CASSPPAGGYTF TGTGCCAGCTCACCACCTGCGGGGGGCTACACCTTC
TRBJ1-4 - 14 TRBV10-2 TRBD1 CASGPTGGDEKLFF TGCGCCAGCGGCCCGACAGGGGGAGATGAAAAACTGTTTTTT
TRBJ1-2 few 15 TRBV11-3 - CASSLGRGPNYGYTF TGTGCCAGCAGCTTAGGGAGAGGGCCTAACTATGGCTACACCTTC
TRBJ1-2 - 15 TRBV5-4 TRBD1 CASSQRQGPNYGYTF TGTGCCAGCAGCCAGAGACAGGGGCCTAACTATGGCTACACCTTC
TRBJ2-1 few 17 TRBV10-1 TRBD2 CASSDRTSGRAYNEQFF TGCGCCAGCAGCGACAGGACTAGCGGGAGGGCCTACAATGAGCAGTTCTTC
TRBJ2-1 - 16 TRBV9 TRBD2 CASITGTSGVPNEQFF TGTGCCAGCATAACCGGGACTAGCGGGGTACCCAATGAGCAGTTCTTC
TRBJ2-3 - 16 TRBV7-2 TRBD2 CASSSYFGGGADTQYF TGTGCCAGCAGCAGTTACTTTGGCGGGGGGGCCGATACGCAGTATTTT
TRBJ2-7 once 14 TRBV6-5 TRBD2 CASSYAGGPDEQYF TGTGCCAGCAGTTATGCGGGGGGGCCCGACGAGCAGTACTTC
TRBJ2-1 - 14 TRBV10-3 TRBD1 CAISESDRGYEQFF TGTGCCATCAGTGAGTCTGACAGGGGTTATGAGCAGTTCTTC
TRBJ2-1 - 14 TRBV7-8 TRBD2 CASSSLAGSHEQFF TGTGCCAGCAGCTCACTAGCGGGGTCACATGAGCAGTTCTTC
TRBJ2-1 - 15 TRBV5-4 TRBD1 CASSADRGSHNEQFF TGTGCCAGCAGCGCGGACAGGGGGTCGCACAATGAGCAGTTCTTC
TRBJ2-3 - 14 TRBV5-1 - CASSLELSTDTQYF TGCGCCAGCAGCTTGGAACTATCCACAGATACGCAGTATTTT
TRBJ2-3 - 15 TRBV5-1 - CASSFVTESTDTQYF TGCGCCAGCAGCTTCGTCACAGAAAGCACAGATACGCAGTATTTT
TRBJ2-5 - 16 TRBV5-1 TRBD2 CASSLGPSGGQETQYF TGCGCCAGCAGCTTGGGTCCTAGCGGGGGACAAGAGACCCAGTACTTC
TRBJ2-3 - 15 TRBV9 - CASSLRTDGPDTQYF TGTGCCAGCAGCTTACGGACTGATGGACCAGATACGCAGTATTTT
TRBJ2-1 - 17 TRBV15 - CATSRTPGQDSYNEQFF TGTGCCACCAGCAGAACACCGGGACAAGATTCCTACAATGAGCAGTTCTTC
TRBJ1-2 few 13 TRBV5-1 - CASRDSENYGYTF TGCGCCAGCAGAGACAGCGAGAACTATGGCTACACCTTC
TRBJ2-3 - 16 TRBV7-3 TRBD2 CASSLQSGGRADTQYF TGTGCCAGCAGCTTACAGAGCGGGGGGCGTGCAGATACGCAGTATTTT
TRBJ2-3 - 12 TRBV7-2 - CASSRSRDTQYF TGTGCCAGCAGCCGATCGAGGGATACGCAGTATTTT
TRBJ1-2 - 13 TRBV29-1 TRBD1 CSVEQGVNYGYTF TGCAGCGTGGAACAGGGGGTTAACTATGGCTACACCTTC
TRBJ2-3 once 13 TRBV11-2 - CASSLGGEDTQYF TGTGCCAGCAGCTTAGGTGGAGAAGATACGCAGTATTTT
TRBJ1-5 - 18 TRBV5-1 TRBD1 CASSSYERTGRNNQPQHF TGCGCCAGCAGCTCTTACGAACGGACAGGGAGGAACAATCAGCCCCAGCATTTT
TRBJ2-5 - 15 TRBV5-1 TRBD2 CASSLAGGRQETQYF TGCGCCAGCAGCTTGGCGGGGGGGCGCCAAGAGACCCAGTACTTC
TRBJ2-5 - 12 TRBV18 - CASSPNLETQYF TGTGCCAGCTCACCGAACTTAGAGACCCAGTACTTC
TRBJ2-7 - 14 TRBV7-8 TRBD1 CASSPDRVLHEQYF TGTGCCAGCAGCCCGGACAGGGTTTTACACGAGCAGTACTTC
TRBJ2-7 - 13 TRBV19 TRBD1 CASSRQGDYEQYF TGTGCCAGTAGCCGACAGGGGGACTACGAGCAGTACTTC
TRBJ2-5 few 16 TRBV14 TRBD2 CASSLVGLAGEETQYF TGTGCCAGCAGCCTTGTGGGGCTAGCGGGAGAGGAGACCCAGTACTTC
TRBJ1-2 once 13 TRBV18 TRBD1 CASVGQGGYGYTF TGTGCCAGCGTGGGACAGGGTGGTTATGGCTACACCTTC
TRBJ1-3 few 12 TRBV6-5 - CASTLSGNTIYF TGTGCCAGCACCCTCTCTGGAAACACCATATATTTT
TRBJ1-4 - 15 TRBV18 - CASSPLPGADEKLFF TGTGCCAGCTCACCACTTCCAGGGGCGGATGAAAAACTGTTTTTT
TRBJ2-2 once 17 TRBV7-8 TRBD2 CASSQGGAGGITGELFF TGTGCCAGCAGCCAAGGGGGGGCGGGAGGGATCACCGGGGAGCTGTTTTTT
TRBJ2-3 once 13 TRBV9 - CASSVGGPDTQYF TGTGCCAGCAGCGTCGGGGGGCCAGATACGCAGTATTTT
TRBJ2-5 - 15 TRBV11-3 TRBD2 CASSGGLAGVETQYF TGTGCCAGCAGCGGCGGTCTGGCGGGGGTGGAGACCCAGTACTTC
TRBJ2-5 once 16 TRBV6-5 TRBD2 CASSYGVAGNQETQYF TGTGCCAGCAGTTACGGGGTAGCGGGGAACCAAGAGACCCAGTACTTC
TRBJ2-1 - 15 TRBV11-2 - CASSFLARSYNEQFF TGTGCCAGCAGCTTTCTAGCCAGGTCCTACAATGAGCAGTTCTTC